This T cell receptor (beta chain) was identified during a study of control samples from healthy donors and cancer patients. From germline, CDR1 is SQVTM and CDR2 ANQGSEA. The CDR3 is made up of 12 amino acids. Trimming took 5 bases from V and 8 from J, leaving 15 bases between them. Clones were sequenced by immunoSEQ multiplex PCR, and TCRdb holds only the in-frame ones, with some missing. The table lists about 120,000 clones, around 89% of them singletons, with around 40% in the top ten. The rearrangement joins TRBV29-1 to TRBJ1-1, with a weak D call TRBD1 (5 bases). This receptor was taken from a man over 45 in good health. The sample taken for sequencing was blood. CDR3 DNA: TGCAGCGTTTATTGGAGGGGAGAAGAAGCTTTCTTT. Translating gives CSVYWRGEEAFF.